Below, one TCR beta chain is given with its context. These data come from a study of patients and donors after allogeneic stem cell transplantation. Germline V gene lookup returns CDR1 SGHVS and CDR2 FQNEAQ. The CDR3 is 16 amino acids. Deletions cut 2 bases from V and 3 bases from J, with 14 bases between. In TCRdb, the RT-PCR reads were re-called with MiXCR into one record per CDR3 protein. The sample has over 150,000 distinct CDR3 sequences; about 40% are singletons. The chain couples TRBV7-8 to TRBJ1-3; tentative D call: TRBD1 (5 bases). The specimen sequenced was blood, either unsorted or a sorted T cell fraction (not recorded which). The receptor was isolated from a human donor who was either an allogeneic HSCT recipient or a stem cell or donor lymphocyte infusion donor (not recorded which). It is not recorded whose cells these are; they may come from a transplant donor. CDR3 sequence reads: CASSLLGEHSGNTIYF. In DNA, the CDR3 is TGTGCCAGCAGCTTATTAGGGGAACATAGTGGAAACACCATATATTTT.